This TCR beta chain originates from a study of beta chain features in type 1 diabetes. Study-level points and caveats: cDNA-based sequencing might over-represent cells highly expressing TCR.

Every isolated RNA sample was fully reverse transcribed, so sequencing captured expressed TCRB transcripts. Produced via immunoSEQ multiplex PCR; TCRdb's table is partial and in-frame only. The repertoire holds 900,000 or so clones, with roughly a sixth as singletons. Trimming took 0 bases from V and 1 from J; bases not matched to a gene: 6. This CDR3 is built from 16 residues. Germline V gene data show CDR1 as MNHNY and CDR2 as SVGAGI (reference sequence). On this clone itself: Antigen: not known.

This TCR was recovered from a young woman in good health. The sample consisted of naive CD4+ T cells from blood. The rearrangement uses TRBV6-6 and TRBJ2-7; the match to TRBD2 covers 7 bases. The CDR3 DNA is TGTGCCAGCAGTTACTCGATTCTGGGACTATCCTACGAGCAGTACTTC. It codes for CASSYSILGLSYEQYF.